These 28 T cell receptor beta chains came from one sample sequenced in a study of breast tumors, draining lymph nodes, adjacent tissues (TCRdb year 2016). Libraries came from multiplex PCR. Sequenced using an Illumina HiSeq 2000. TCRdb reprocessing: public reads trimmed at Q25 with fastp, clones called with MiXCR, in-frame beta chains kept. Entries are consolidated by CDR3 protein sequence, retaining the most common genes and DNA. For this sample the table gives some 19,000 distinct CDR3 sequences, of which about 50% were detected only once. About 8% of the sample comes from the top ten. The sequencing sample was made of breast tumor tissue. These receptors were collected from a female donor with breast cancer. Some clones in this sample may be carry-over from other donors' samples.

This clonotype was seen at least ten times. Here the CDR3 reads CASSTTRNEQFF. The CDR3 region has the DNA TGTGCCAGCAGTACAACTAGGAATGAGCAGTTCTTC. The rearrangement uses TRBV28 and TRBJ2-1; the D gene is possibly TRBD2 (5 bases). The ends were cut back, 5 bases at V and 7 bases at J, with 9 bases in the middle. The germline V gene encodes CDR1 MDHEN and CDR2 SYDVKM. The CDR3 length is 12 residues.

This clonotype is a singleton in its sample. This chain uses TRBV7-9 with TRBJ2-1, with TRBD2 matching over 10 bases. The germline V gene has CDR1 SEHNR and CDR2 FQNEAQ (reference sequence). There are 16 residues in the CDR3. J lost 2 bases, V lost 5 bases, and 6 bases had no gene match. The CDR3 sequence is CASSPPGTSAYNEQFF. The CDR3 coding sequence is TGTGCCAGCAGCCCCCCGGGGACTAGCGCCTACAATGAGCAGTTCTTC.

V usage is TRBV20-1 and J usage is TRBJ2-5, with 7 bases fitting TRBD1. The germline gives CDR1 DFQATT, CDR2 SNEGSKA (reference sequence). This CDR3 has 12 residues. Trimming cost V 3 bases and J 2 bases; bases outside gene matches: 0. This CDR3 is CSARTGQETQYF. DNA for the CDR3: TGCAGTGCTAGGACAGGGCAAGAGACCCAGTACTTC.

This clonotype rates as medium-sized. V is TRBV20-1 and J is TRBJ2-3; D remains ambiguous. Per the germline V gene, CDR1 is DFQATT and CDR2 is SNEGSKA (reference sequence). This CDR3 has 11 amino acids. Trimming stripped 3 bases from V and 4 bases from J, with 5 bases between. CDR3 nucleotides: TGCAGTGCTAGGGGCCCAGATACGCAGTATTTT. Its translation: CSARGPDTQYF.

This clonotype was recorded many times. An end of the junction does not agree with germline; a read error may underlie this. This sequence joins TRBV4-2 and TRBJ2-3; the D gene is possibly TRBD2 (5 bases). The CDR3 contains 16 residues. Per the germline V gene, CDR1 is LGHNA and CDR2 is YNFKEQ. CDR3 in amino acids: CAGSQEARAETDTQYF. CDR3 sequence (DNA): TGTGCCGGCAGCCAAGAGGCACGAGCGGAAACAGATACGCAGTATTTT.

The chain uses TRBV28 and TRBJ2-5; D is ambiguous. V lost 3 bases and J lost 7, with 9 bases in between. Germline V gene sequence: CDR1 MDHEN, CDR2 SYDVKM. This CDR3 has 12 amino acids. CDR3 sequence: CASSFAVRTQYF. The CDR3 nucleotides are TGTGCCAGCAGTTTCGCAGTCAGGACCCAGTACTTC.

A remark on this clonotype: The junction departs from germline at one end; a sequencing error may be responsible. The CDR3 is CASMTRGQGITDTVAFF. The CDR3 coding sequence is TGTGCCAGCATGACACGCGGACAGGGGATAACGGACACTGTAGCTTTCTTT. V and J are TRBV27 and TRBJ1-1; 9 bases line up with TRBD1. This CDR3 contains 17 residues. Germline V gene lookup returns CDR1 MNHEY and CDR2 SMNVEV (reference sequence).

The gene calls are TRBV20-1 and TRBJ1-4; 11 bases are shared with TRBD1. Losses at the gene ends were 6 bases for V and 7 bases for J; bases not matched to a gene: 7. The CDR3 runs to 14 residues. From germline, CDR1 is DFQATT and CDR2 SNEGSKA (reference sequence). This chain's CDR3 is CSAWTGGRGEKLFF. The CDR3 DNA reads TGCAGTGCCTGGACAGGGGGCAGGGGTGAAAAACTGTTTTTT.

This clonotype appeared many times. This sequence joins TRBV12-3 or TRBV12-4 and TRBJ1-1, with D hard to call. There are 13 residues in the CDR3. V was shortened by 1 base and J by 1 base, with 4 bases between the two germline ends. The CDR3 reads CASSLGQNTEAFF. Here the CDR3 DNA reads TGTGCCAGCAGTTTAGGGCAGAACACTGAAGCTTTCTTT.

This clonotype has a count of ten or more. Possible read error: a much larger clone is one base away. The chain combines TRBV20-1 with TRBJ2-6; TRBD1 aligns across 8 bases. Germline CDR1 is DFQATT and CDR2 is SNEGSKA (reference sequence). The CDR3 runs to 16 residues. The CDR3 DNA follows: TGCAGTGCTACCGGGACAGGCCGCTCTGCGGCCAACGTCCTGACTTTC. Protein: CSATGTGRSAANVLTF.

CDR3 protein: CASSSEGNSGANVLTF. CDR3 in DNA: TGTGCCAGCAGTTCCGAAGGGAACTCTGGGGCCAACGTCCTGACTTTC. This chain uses TRBV6-6 with TRBJ2-6; the D is unclear. This CDR3 contains 16 residues. V was shortened by 4 bases and J by 0 bases, with 10 bases between the two germline ends. Germline V gene lookup returns CDR1 MNHNY and CDR2 SVGAGI (reference sequence).

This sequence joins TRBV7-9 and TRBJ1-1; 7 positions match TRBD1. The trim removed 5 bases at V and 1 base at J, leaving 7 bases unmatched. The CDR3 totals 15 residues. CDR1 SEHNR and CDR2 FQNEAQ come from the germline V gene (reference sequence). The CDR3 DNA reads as TGTGCCAGCAGCGCTTCCGACAGGGCGAACACTGAAGCTTTCTTT. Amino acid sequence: CASSASDRANTEAFF. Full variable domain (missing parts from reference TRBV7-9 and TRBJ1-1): DTGVSQNPRHKITKRGQNVTFRCDPISEHNRLYWYRQTLGQGPEFLTYFQNEAQLEKSRLLSDRFSAERPKGSFSTLEIQRTEQGDSAMYLCASSASDRANTEAFFGQGTRLTVV.

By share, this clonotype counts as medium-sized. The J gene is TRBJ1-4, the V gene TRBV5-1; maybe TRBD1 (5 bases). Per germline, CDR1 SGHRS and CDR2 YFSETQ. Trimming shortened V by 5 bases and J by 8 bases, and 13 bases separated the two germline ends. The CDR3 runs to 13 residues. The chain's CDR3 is CASSLGGSEKLFF. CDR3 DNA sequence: TGCGCCAGCAGTCTCGGGGGTAGCGAAAAACTGTTTTTT.

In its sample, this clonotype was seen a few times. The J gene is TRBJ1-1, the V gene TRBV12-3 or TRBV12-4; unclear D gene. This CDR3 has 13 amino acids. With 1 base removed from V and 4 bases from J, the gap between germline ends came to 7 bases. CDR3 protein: CASSLVSATEAFF. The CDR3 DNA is TGTGCCAGCAGTTTAGTGTCGGCCACTGAAGCTTTCTTT.

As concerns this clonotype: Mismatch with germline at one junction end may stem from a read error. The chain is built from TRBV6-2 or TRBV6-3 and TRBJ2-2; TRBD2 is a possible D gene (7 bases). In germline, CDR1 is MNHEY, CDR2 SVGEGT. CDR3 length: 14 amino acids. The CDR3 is CASRRDANTGGLFF. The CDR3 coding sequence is TGTGCCAGCAGACGGGACGCGAACACCGGGGGGCTGTTTTTC.

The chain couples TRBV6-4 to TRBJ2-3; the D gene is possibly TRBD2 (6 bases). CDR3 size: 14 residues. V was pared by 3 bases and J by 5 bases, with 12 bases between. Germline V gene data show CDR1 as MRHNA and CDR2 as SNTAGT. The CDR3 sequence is CASSERGGKDTQYF. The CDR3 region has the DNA TGTGCCAGCAGTGAGCGGGGCGGGAAAGATACGCAGTATTTT.

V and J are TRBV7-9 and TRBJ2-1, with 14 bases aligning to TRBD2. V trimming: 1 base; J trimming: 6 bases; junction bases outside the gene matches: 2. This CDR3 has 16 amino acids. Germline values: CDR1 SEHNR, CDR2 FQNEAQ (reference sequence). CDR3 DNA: TGTGCCAGCAGCTTAGAGGGGACTAGCGGGAGCAATGAGCAGTTCTTC. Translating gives CASSLEGTSGSNEQFF.

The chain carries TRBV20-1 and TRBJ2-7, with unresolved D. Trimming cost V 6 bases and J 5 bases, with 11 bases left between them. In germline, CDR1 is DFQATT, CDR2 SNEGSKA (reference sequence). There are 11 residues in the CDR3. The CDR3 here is CSAGPGHEQYF. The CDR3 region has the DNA TGCAGTGCAGGCCCAGGACACGAGCAGTACTTC.

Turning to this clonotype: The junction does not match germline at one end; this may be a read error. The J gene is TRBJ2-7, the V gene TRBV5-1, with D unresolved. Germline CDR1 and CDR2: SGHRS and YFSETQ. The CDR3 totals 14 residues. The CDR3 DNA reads TGTGCCAGCAGCTTGATACCAGGCAATCCCGAGCAGTACTTC. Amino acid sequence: CASSLIPGNPEQYF.

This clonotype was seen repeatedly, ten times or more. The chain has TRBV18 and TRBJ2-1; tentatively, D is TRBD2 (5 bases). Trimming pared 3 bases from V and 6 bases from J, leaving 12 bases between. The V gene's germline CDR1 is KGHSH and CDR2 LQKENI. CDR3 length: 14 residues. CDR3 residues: CASSPLLDFNEQFF. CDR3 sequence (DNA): TGTGCCAGCTCACCCTTACTAGATTTCAATGAGCAGTTCTTC.

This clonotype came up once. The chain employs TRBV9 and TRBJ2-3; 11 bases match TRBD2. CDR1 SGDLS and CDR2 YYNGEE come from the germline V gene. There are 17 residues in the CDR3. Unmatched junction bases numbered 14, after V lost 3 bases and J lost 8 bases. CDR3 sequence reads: CASSGEDSGRASATQYF. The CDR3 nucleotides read TGTGCCAGCAGCGGAGAAGATAGCGGGAGGGCTTCAGCTACGCAGTATTTT.

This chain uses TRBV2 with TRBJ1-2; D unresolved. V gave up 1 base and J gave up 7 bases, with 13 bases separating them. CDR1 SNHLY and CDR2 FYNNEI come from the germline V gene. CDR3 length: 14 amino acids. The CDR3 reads CASSEGTTSAGYTF. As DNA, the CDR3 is TGTGCCAGCAGTGAAGGAACCACAAGTGCTGGCTACACCTTC.

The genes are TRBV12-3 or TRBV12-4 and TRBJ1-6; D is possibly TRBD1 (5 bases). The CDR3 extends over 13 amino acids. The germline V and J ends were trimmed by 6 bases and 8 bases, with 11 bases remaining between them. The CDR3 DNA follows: TGTGCCAGCAGAGCCGGGACCTATTCACCCCTCCACTTT. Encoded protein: CASRAGTYSPLHF.

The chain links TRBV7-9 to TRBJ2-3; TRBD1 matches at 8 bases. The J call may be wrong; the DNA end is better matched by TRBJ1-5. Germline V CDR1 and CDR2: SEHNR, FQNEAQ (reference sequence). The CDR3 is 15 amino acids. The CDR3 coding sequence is TGTGCCAGCAGCTTACAGGGACAGGAGACAGATACGCAGCATTTT. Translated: CASSLQGQETDTQHF.

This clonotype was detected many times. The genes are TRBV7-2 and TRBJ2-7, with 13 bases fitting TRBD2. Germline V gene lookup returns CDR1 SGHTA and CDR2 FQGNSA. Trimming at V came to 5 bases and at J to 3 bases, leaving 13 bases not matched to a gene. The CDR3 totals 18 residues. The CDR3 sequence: CASSPAPLAGGPFYEQYF. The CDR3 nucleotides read TGTGCCAGCAGCCCAGCTCCACTAGCGGGAGGGCCTTTCTACGAGCAGTACTTC.

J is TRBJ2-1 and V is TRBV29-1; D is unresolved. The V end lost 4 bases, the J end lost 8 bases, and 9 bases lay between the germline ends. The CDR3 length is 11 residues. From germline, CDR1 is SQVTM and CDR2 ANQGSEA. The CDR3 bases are TGCAGCGTTGTTAGTATCGATGAGCAGTTCTTC. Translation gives CSVVSIDEQFF.

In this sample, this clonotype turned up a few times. CDR3 sequence reads: CASSPQGTGYGYTF. For the CDR3, the DNA is TGTGCCAGCAGCCCTCAAGGGACAGGGTATGGCTACACCTTC. The rearrangement joins TRBV7-9 to TRBJ1-2; 9 bases align to TRBD1. Per germline, CDR1 SEHNR and CDR2 FQNEAQ (reference sequence). This CDR3 has 14 residues. V dropped 5 bases and J dropped 5; count of bases not matched to a gene: 6.

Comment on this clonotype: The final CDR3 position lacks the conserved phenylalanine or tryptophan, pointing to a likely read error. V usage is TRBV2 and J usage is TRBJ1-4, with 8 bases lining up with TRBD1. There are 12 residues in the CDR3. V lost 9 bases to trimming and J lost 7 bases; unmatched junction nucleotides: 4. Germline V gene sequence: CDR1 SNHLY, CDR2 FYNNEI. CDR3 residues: CARNRGGEKLFL. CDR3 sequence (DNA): TGTGCCAGAAACAGGGGGGGTGAAAAACTGTTTCTT.